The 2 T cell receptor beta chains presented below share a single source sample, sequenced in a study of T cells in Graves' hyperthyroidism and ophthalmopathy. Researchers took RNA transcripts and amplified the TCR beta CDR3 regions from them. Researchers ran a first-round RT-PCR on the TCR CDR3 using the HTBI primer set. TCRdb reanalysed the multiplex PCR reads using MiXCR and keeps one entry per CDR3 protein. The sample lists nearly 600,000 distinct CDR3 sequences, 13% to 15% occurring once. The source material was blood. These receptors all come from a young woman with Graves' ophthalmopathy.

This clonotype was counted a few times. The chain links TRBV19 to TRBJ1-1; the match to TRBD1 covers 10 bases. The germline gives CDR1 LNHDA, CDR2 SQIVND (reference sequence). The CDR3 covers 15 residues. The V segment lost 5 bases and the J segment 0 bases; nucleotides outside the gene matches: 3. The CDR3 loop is CASSVDRGLNTEAFF. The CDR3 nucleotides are TGTGCCAGTAGTGTCGACAGGGGGCTGAACACTGAAGCTTTCTTT.

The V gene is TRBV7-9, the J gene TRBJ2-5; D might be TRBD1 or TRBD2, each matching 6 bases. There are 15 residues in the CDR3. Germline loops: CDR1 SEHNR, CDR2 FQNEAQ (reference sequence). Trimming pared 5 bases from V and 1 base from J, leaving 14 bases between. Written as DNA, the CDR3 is TGTGCCAGCAGCAAAAAGGGGGACTTCCAAGAGACCCAGTACTTC. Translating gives CASSKKGDFQETQYF.